This TCR beta chain derives from a study of cytotoxic CD8 clonotypes in ibrutinib-treated CLL. In the case of this clone: Its cognate antigen is unknown.

Study-wide results and limits: Public clonotypes occurred uncommonly; on treatment, they contracted or remained stable.

For TCR beta libraries, around 2 micrograms of genomic DNA were obtained from cryopreserved PBMCs. Only in-frame clones appear in the TCRdb table, and some are missing; sequencing was by immunoSEQ multiplex PCR. Of more than 200,000 clones in the sample, 70% were seen once. This CDR3 spans 13 amino acids. From germline, CDR1 is MNHNY and CDR2 SVGAGI (reference sequence). The material was PBMCs, obtained after 24 months of ibrutinib treatment. The chain has TRBV6-6 and TRBJ2-5; D tentatively reads TRBD1 or TRBD2 (5 bases each). The DNA matches TRBJ2-7 better at its end, which makes the J call doubtful. The clonotype originates from a human donor with chronic lymphocytic leukemia. The CDR3 DNA reads as TGTGCCAGCAGTCCCGGGACCCCCTACGAGCAGTACTTC. This gives the protein CASSPGTPYEQYF.